This T cell receptor (beta chain) was retrieved from a study of T cell responses to AZD1222 COVID-19 vaccine. CDR1 SGHDT and CDR2 YYEEEE come from the germline V gene. This CDR3 has 15 amino acids. The V and J ends lost 0 bases and 2 bases respectively, with 11 bases between them. Overall study results and limits: Samples come after the peak T cell response, not at day 14.

This clone was seen a single time. Its matching antigen is unknown. Clones were read by immunoSEQ multiplex PCR, and TCRdb kept only the in-frame ones, dropping some. The sample shows about 130,000 clones, approximately 95% of them seen only once. Analysis merged second doses at about 4 or about 12 weeks. The specimen was peripheral blood, collected 28 days after the second AZD1222 dose. The sequence derives from an adult who received the AZD1222 COVID-19 vaccine. This chain links TRBV5-6 with TRBJ2-5, with D possibly called TRBD1 or TRBD2 (5 bases each). The CDR3, as DNA: TGTGCCAGCAGCTTGGGCGGGTGGGGGCAAGAGACCCAGTACTTC. Residues: CASSLGGWGQETQYF. The complete variable domain, with remaining parts taken from reference TRBV5-6 and TRBJ2-5, reads DAGVTQSPTHLIKTRGQQVTLRCSPKSGHDTVSWYQQALGQGPQFIFQYYEEEERQRGNFPDRFSGHQFPNYSSELNVNALLLGDSALYLCASSLGGWGQETQYFGPGTRLLVL.